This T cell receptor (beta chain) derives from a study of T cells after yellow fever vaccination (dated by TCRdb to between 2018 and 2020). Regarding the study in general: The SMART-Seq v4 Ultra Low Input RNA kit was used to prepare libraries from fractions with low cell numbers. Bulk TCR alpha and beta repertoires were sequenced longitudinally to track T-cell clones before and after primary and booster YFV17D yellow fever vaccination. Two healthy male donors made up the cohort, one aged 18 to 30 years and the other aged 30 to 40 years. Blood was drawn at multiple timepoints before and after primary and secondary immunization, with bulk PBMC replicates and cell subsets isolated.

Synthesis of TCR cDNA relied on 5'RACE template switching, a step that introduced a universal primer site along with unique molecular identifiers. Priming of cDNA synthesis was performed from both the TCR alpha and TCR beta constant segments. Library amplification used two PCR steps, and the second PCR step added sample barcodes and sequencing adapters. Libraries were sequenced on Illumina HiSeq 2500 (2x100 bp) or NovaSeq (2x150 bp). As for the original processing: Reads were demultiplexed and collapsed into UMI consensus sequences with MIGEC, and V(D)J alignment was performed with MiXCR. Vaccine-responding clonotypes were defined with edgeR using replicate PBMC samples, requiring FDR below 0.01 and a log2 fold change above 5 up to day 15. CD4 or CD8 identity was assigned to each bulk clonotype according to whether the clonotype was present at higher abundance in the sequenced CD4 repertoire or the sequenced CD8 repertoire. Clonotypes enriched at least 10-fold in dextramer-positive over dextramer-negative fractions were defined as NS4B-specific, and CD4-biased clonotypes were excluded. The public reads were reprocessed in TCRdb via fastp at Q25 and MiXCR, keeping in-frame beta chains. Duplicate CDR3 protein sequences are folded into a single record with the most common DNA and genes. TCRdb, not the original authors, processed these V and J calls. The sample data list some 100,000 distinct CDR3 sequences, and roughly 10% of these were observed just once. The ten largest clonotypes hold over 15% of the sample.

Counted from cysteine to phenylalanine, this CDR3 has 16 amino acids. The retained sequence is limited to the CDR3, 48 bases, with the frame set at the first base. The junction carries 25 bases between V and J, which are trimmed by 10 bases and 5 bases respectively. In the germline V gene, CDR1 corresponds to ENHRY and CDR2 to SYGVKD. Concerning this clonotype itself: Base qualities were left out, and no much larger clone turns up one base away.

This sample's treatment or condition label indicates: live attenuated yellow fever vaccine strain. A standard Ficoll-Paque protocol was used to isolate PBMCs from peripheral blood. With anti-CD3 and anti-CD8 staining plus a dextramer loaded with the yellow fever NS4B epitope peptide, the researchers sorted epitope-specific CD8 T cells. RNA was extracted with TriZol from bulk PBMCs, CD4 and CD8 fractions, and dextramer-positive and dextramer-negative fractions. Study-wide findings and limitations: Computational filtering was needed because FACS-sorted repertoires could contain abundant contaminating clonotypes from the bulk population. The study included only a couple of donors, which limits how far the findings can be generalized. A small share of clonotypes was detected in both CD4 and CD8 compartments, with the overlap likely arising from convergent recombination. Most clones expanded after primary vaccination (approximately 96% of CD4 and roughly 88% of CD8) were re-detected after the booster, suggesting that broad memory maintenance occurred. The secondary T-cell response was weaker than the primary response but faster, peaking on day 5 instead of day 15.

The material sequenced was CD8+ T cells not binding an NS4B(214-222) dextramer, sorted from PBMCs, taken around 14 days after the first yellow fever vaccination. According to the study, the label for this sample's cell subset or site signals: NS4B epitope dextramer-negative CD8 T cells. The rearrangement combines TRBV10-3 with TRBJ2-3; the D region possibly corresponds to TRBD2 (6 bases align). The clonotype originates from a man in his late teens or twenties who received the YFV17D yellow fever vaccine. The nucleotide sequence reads TGTGCCACCACAGTGGGCCGGGAGACCCTCATAGATACGCAGTATTTT. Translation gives CATTVGRETLIDTQYF.